This T cell receptor (beta chain) comes out of a study of early T cells in non-severe SARS-CoV-2 infection. MiXCR was run by TCRdb on the 5' RACE reads, yielding one entry per CDR3 protein. The sample has some 64,000 distinct CDR3 sequences, around 14% seen once. V lost 4 bases and J 7 bases, leaving 11 bases between the germline ends. Germline CDR1 MDHEN, CDR2 SYDVKM. CDR3 size: 12 residues. The sequence was obtained from an adult who was a healthcare worker with PCR-confirmed SARS-CoV-2 infection or an uninfected control (not recorded which). This chain connects TRBV28 to TRBJ2-7, with unresolved D. The sample comprised whole blood. CDR3 protein: CASSWGFGEQYF. The CDR3 nucleotides are TGTGCCAGCAGTTGGGGTTTTGGTGAGCAGTACTTC.